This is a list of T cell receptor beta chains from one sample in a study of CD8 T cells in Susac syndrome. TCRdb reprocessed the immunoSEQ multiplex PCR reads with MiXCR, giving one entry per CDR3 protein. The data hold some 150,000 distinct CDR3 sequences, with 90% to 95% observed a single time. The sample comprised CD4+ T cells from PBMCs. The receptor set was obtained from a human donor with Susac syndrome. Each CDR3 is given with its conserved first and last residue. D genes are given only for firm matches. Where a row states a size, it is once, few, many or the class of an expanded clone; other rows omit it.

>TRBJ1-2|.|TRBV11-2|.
TGTGCCAGCAGCGAGCCTCGTCCTGGGGGCGTGCTGTTGGACACCTTC
CASSEPRPGGVLLDTF
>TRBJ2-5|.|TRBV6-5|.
TGTGCCAGCAGTCGCTGGGGACAAGAGACCCAGTACTTC
CASSRWGQETQYF
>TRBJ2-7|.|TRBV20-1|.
TGCAGTGCCACAGTTCCCGCACCCTACGAGCAGTACTTC
CSATVPAPYEQYF
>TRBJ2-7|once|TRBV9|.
TGTGCCAGCAGCGTCGGGGCTAGCTCCTACGAGCAGTACTTC
CASSVGASSYEQYF
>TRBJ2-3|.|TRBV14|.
TGTGCCAGCAGCTCCCAGGGAGCGGCGCTGGAGGATACGCAGTATTTT
CASSSQGAALEDTQYF
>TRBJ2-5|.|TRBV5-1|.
TGCGCCAGCAGCCGAACGGCGCAACAAGAGACCCAGTACTTC
CASSRTAQQETQYF
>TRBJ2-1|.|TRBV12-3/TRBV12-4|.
TGTGCCAGCATCCGGGGGTCCTCCTACAATGAGCAGTTCTTC
CASIRGSSYNEQFF
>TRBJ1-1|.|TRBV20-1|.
TGCAGTGCTAGAGATCAAGGGGCGGCGAACACTGAAGCTTTCTTT
CSARDQGAANTEAFF
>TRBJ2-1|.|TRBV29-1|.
TGCAGCGTTGGGGAGCTGAGAGGGGCCGACAATGAGCAGTTCTTC
CSVGELRGADNEQFF
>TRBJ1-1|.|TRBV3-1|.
TGTGCCAGCAGCCACGCGGGGCGCGGCACTGAAGCTTTCTTT
CASSHAGRGTEAFF
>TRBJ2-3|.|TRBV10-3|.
TGTGCCATCAGCGGTGGGGATACGCAGTATTTT
CAISGGDTQYF
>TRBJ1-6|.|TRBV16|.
TGTGCCAGCAGCCACTCGGCCCAGGTCGGACTGACCCTCCACTTT
CASSHSAQVGLTLHF
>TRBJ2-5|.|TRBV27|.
TGTGCCAGCAGTTCGACCACCGGAGAGACCCAGTACTTC
CASSSTTGETQYF
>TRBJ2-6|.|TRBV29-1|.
TGCAGCGTTGAGGGCGTAGGGGCCAACGTCCTGACTTTC
CSVEGVGANVLTF
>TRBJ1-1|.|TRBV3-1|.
TGTGCCAGCAGCCAAGTGTCGGGAGACACTGAAGCTTTCTTT
CASSQVSGDTEAFF
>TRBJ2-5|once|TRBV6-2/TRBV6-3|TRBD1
TGTGCCAGCACGTCCATCGGGACAGGCGGTGAGACCCAGTACTTC
CASTSIGTGGETQYF
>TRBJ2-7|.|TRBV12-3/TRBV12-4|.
TGTGCCAGCAGTTTCCATACCGAGCAGTACTTC
CASSFHTEQYF
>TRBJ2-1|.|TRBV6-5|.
TGTGCCAGCAGTTACTTGAGGGGCGGGATCTACAATGAGCAGTTCTTC
CASSYLRGGIYNEQFF
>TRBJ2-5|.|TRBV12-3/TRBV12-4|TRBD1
TGTGCCACCCGACGGGGACAGGGGTATGAGACCCAGTACTTC
CATRRGQGYETQYF
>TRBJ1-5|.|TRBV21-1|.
TGTGCCGGCCCACATGATGATAGCAATCAGCCCCAGCATTTT
CAGPHDDSNQPQHF
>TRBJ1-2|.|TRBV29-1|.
TGCAGCGTTGAGGGGGACCCTCCCAGCTATGGCTACACCTTC
CSVEGDPPSYGYTF
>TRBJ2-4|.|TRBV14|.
TGTGCCAGCAGCCAAGCTCCAGCCAAAAACATTCAGTACTTC
CASSQAPAKNIQYF
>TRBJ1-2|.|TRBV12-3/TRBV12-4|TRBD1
TGTGCCAGCAGTCTTCACGGACAGGGCGGCTATGGCTACACCTTC
CASSLHGQGGYGYTF
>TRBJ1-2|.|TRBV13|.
TGTGCCAGCAGCCGGAAAGACGGCGTCGTCTACACCTTC
CASSRKDGVVYTF
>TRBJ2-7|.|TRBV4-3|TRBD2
TGCGCCAGCAGCCAAGATCGGGCCCGGGAGGGTTACGAGCAGTACTTC
CASSQDRAREGYEQYF
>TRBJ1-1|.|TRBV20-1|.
TGCATGCCGCACGGGCTGGGGGAAATGAACACTGAAGCTTTCTTT
CMPHGLGEMNTEAFF
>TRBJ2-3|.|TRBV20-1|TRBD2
TGCAGTGCTAGAATCGGAGCGGGGGTTGGGACAGATACGCAGTATTTT
CSARIGAGVGTDTQYF
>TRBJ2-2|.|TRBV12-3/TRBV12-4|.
TGTGCCAGCAGTTTAAGGCCCTCGACCGGGGAGCTGTTTTTT
CASSLRPSTGELFF
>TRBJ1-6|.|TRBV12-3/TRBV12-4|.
TGTGCCAGCAACTCCATCAGGGGATCACCCCTCCACTTT
CASNSIRGSPLHF
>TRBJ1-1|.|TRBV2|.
TGTGCCAGCAGTGAACAGGGCCTAAAAGGCACTGAAGCTTTCTTT
CASSEQGLKGTEAFF
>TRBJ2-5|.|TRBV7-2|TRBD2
TGTGCCAGCAGCTTAGGCGGGGGCCAAGAGACCCAGTACTTC
CASSLGGGQETQYF
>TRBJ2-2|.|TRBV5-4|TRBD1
TGTGCCAGCAGCCCACAGGGACAGACCACCGGGGAGCTGTTTTTT
CASSPQGQTTGELFF
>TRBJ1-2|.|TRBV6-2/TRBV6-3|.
TGTGCCAGCAGCTGGGACTATGGCTACACCTTC
CASSWDYGYTF
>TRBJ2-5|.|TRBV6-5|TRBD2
TGTGCCAGCTCACCAAGGGGACTAGCGGACGAGTACTTC
CASSPRGLADEYF
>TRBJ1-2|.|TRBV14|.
TGTGCCAGCAGCCAAGATAGCTATGGCTACACCTTC
CASSQDSYGYTF
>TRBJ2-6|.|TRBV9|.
TGTGCCAGCAGCGTTGGGTCCGGGGCCAACGTCCTGACTTTC
CASSVGSGANVLTF
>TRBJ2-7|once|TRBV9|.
TGTGCCAGCAGCGTACCTGATAAAGGGCGAAACGAGCAGTACTTC
CASSVPDKGRNEQYF
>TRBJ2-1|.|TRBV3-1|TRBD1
TGTGCCAGCAGCCAGGAAACAGGGGGCGAGCAGTTCTTC
CASSQETGGEQFF
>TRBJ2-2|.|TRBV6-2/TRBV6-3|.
TGTGCCAGCATCTACCCCGGGATCGGGGAGCTGTTTTTT
CASIYPGIGELFF
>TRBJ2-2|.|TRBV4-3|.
TGCGCCAGCAGCCTTAACTGGGGGCAAGGGGAGCTGTTTTTT
CASSLNWGQGELFF
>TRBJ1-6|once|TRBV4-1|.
TGCGCCAGCAGCCACGGCTCACCCCTCCACTTT
CASSHGSPLHF
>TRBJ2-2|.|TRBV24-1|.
TGTGCCACCAGTGAAGGTTTCGGGGAGCTGTTTTTT
CATSEGFGELFF
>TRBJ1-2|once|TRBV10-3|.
TGTGCCATCAGTGAGTCTAGGGGCTACACCTTC
CAISESRGYTF
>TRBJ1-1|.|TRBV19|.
TGTGCCAGTAGTATTGAGGGGAGGTACACTGAAGCTTTCTTT
CASSIEGRYTEAFF
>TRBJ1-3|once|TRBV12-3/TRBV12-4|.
TGTGCCAGCAGTTCCCACTTAAGGAGGGCTGGAAACACCATATATTTT
CASSSHLRRAGNTIYF
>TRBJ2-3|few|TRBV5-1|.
TGTGCCAGCAGCTTAGCGCAGGGCACAGATACGCAGTATTTT
CASSLAQGTDTQYF
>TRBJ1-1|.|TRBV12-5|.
TGTGCTAGTGGTTTGAAGGGCGGTGCGACTGAAGCTTTCTTT
CASGLKGGATEAFF
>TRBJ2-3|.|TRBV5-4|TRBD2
TGTGTTCATCCCAGCGGGGGGGGAGATACGCAGTATTTT
CVHPSGGGDTQYF
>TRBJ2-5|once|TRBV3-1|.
TGTGCCAGCAGCCAAGCCCGGGAGTCGGAGACCCAGTACTTC
CASSQARESETQYF
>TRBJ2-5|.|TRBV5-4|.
TGTGCCAGCAGCTCGGGACCCCTTACCGGGACCCAGTACTTC
CASSSGPLTGTQYF
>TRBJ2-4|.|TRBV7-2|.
TGTGCCAGCAGCTGGGGATGGGAGGACATTCAGTACTTC
CASSWGWEDIQYF
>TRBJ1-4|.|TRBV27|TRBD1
TGTGCCAGCAGTCCAGACAGGGGAGGCGAAAAACTGTTTTTT
CASSPDRGGEKLFF
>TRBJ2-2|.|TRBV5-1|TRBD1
TGCGCCAGCACGGACAGGCCGAACACCGGGGAGCTGTTTTTT
CASTDRPNTGELFF